This T cell receptor (beta chain) derives from a study of PD-1 blockade in classical Hodgkin lymphoma. General study results and limits: Healthy donors were reported to have higher baseline TCR diversity than newly diagnosed patients. Diversity similar to that of newly diagnosed patients was seen at baseline in complete responders.

Every patient was affected by relapse after autologous stem cell transplantation, while exposure to brentuximab vedotin was not uniform. About this clone: What it recognizes is unknown.

Profiled with immunoSEQ multiplex PCR; TCRdb holds only in-frame clones, not every one. This sample has around 41,000 clones, with roughly three quarters found just once. Germline V gene sequence: CDR1 MNHNS, CDR2 SASEGT. This CDR3 is built from 11 residues. Trimming removed 6 bases at V and 1 base at J, with 1 base between. The source of this sequence is a human donor with classical Hodgkin lymphoma. Material: peripheral blood mononuclear cells (PBMCs), obtained before the second cycle of nivolumab. The rearrangement links TRBV6-1 to TRBJ2-1; no clear D gene. CDR3 residues: CASRSYNEQFF. CDR3 sequence (DNA): TGTGCCAGCAGGTCCTACAATGAGCAGTTCTTC.